The 10 T cell receptor beta chains given below trace back to one sample, sequenced in a study of neurological immune-mediated disorders. Time point meaning: longitudinal time-point 2. TCRdb re-derived calls from the 5' RACE reads in MiXCR, one entry per CDR3 protein. Of approximately 30,000 distinct CDR3 sequences listed, about 13% are singletons. Sequencing was performed on PBMCs. These receptors all come from a woman aged 40 to 49 in good health.

About this clonotype: Compared with germline, one end of the junction differs, possibly owing to a read error. The gene calls are TRBV11-2 and TRBJ2-7; 8 bases map to TRBD1. Germline V CDR1 and CDR2: SGHAT, FQNNGV. The CDR3 runs 12 residues. The CDR3 protein is CASSTPYGTGRF. The CDR3 coding sequence is TGTGCCAGCAGCACACCCTACGGGACAGGACGCTTC.

In its sample, this clonotype was seen many times. J is TRBJ2-4 and V is TRBV27, with a possible D match to TRBD2 (5 bases). The germline V and J ends were trimmed by 6 bases and 0 bases, with 9 bases remaining between them. The CDR3 loop spans 14 amino acids. Per the germline V gene, CDR1 is MNHEY and CDR2 is SMNVEV (reference sequence). CDR3 sequence: CASSRGLAKNIQYF. The CDR3 DNA sequence: TGTGCCAGCAGCCGGGGTCTAGCCAAAAACATTCAGTACTTC.

The sample holds a few counts of this clonotype. The chain joins TRBV3-1 to TRBJ2-5; perhaps TRBD2 as D (6 bases). The CDR3 loop spans 15 amino acids. Germline values: CDR1 LGHDT, CDR2 YNNKEL (reference sequence). With 4 bases removed from V and 2 bases from J, the gap between germline ends came to 14 bases. The DNA for the CDR3 is TGTGCCAGCAGCCGCCAGGGACTCCAACAAGAGACCCAGTACTTC. It codes for CASSRQGLQQETQYF.

This clonotype has at least ten counts. The rearrangement uses TRBV5-1 and TRBJ2-1; D might be TRBD1 (6 bases). This CDR3 contains 14 residues. V was shortened by 4 bases and J by 5 bases, with 13 bases between the two germline ends. Germline V gene data show CDR1 as SGHRS and CDR2 as YFSETQ. The CDR3 here is CASSDTGSDNEQFF. The CDR3 bases are TGCGCCAGCAGCGACACAGGGAGTGACAATGAGCAGTTCTTC.

This clonotype was counted ten times or more. The rearrangement joins TRBV6-1 to TRBJ2-7; tentative D call: TRBD2 (6 bases). Trimming took off 1 base at V and 2 bases at J, with 12 bases between the two ends. Germline V lookup: CDR1 MNHNS, CDR2 SASEGT. This CDR3 is 15 amino acids long. CDR3 nucleotides: TGTGCCAGCAGTGAAGGGGGAACGGGGGCCTACGAGCAGTACTTC. Translated, it gives CASSEGGTGAYEQYF.

This clonotype was detected ten times or more. This chain uses TRBV20-1 with TRBJ2-2, with D maybe TRBD2 (6 bases). The germline CDR1 and CDR2 sequences are DFQATT and SNEGSKA (reference sequence). Trimming pared 0 bases from V and 4 bases from J, leaving 15 bases between. This CDR3 comprises 16 residues. This CDR3 is CSARDQSLASTGELFF. CDR3 nucleotide sequence: TGCAGTGCTAGAGATCAGAGTCTAGCGTCCACCGGGGAGCTGTTTTTT.

Ten or more counts support this clonotype. This chain links TRBV4-3 with TRBJ2-3, with D perhaps assigned TRBD1 or TRBD2 (6 bases each). The CDR3 totals 14 residues. CDR1 and CDR2 from the germline V gene are LGHNA and YSLEER. Trimming left V 1 base short and J 6 bases short, with 11 bases between. Here the CDR3 DNA reads TGCGCCAGCAGCCAAGGGGGGGCAGGGGATACGCAGTATTTT. Amino acids: CASSQGGAGDTQYF.

At least ten counts were recorded for this clonotype. The CDR3 nucleotides are TGCAGTGCTCCCCGCGGGGGGGGGGCTTACAATGAGCAGTTCTTC. Translated, it gives CSAPRGGGAYNEQFF. The rearrangement links TRBV20-1 to TRBJ2-1; 9 positions agree with TRBD2. CDR3 size: 15 residues. Germline V lookup: CDR1 DFQATT, CDR2 SNEGSKA (reference sequence). V lost 5 bases and J lost 4; bases outside the gene matches: 9.

This clonotype was counted at least ten times. CDR3 in amino acids: CASRDGGGQINQPQHF. The CDR3 DNA reads as TGTGCCAGCAGAGATGGGGGGGGGCAAATCAATCAGCCCCAGCATTTT. The chain joins TRBV27 to TRBJ1-5, with D possibly being TRBD1 (6 bases). This CDR3 comprises 16 residues. The germline V gene has CDR1 MNHEY and CDR2 SMNVEV (reference sequence). Deletions cut 6 bases from V and 3 bases from J, with 18 bases between.

V usage is TRBV20-1 and J usage is TRBJ2-1; TRBD2 agrees at 9 bases. Germline-derived CDR1 and CDR2 are DFQATT and SNEGSKA (reference sequence). The CDR3 runs 12 residues. V lost 7 bases and J lost 5; bases outside the gene matches: 3. CDR3: CSGPSGDNEQFF. The CDR3 coding sequence is TGCAGTGGTCCTAGCGGGGACAATGAGCAGTTCTTC.